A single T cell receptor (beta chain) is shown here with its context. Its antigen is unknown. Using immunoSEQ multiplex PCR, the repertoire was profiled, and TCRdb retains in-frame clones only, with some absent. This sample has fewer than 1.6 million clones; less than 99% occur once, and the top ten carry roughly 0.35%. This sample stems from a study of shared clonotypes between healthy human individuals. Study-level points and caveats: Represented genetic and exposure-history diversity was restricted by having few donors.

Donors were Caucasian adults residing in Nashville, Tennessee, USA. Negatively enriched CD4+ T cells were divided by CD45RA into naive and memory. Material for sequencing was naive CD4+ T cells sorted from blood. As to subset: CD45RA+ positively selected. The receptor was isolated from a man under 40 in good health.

DNA for the CDR3: TGCAGCGTTGATATGGGCGTTGAGACCCAGTACTTC. It yields the protein CSVDMGVETQYF. J is TRBJ2-5 and V is TRBV29-1, with D unclear. Germline V lookup: CDR1 SQVTM, CDR2 ANQGSEA. The V and J ends lost 3 bases and 5 bases respectively, with 10 bases between them. The CDR3 is 12 residues long.